This T cell receptor beta chain was retrieved from a study of blood T cell repertoires in COVID-19. Study background: Italy, Spain and the United States were the sources of the convalescent and acute COVID-19 samples. PBMCs, B-cell-depleted T cells, or T cells provided the cDNA or gDNA that made up the material.

This CDR3 has 13 residues. Trimming removed 1 base from V and 2 bases from J, with 5 bases in between. Germline V gene lookup returns CDR1 SGHTA and CDR2 FQGNSA. In the original workflow: Amplifying reference gene primers gave estimates of nucleated cell counts. Profiling relied on immunoSEQ multiplex PCR, and the TCRdb table lists in-frame clones only, not all of them. That table is the source of V, J and clone size, and D and trimming were worked out from the DNA. The data show 100,000 to 150,000 clones, with 88% seen just once and approximately 8.1% held by the top ten. The gene calls are TRBV7-2 and TRBJ1-2, with a possible D match to TRBD1 (5 bases). This receptor was obtained from a man aged 50-60 years with acute or convalescent COVID-19. The sample was peripheral blood. The CDR3 is CASSLEGNYGYTF. CDR3 nucleotide sequence: TGTGCCAGCAGCTTAGAGGGGAACTATGGCTACACCTTC.